A selection of T cell receptor beta chains follows, all from one sample in a study of T cell responses to AZD1222 COVID-19 vaccine. Profiling relied on immunoSEQ multiplex PCR, and the TCRdb table lists in-frame clones only, not all of them. The sample consists of more than 95,000 clones, 90% of them appearing once. Sequences were derived from peripheral blood, sampled on day 0 of MenACWY control vaccination. These receptors came from an adult in good health. The CDR3 runs from the conserved cysteine through the conserved F or W. Fields, in order: J gene, V gene, clone size, D gene, CDR3 protein, CDR3 DNA. The D gene is left open where the match is weak. Rows give clone size only sometimes, using once, few, many, or a class for an expanded clone.

j_call: TRBJ1-6
v_call: TRBV4-3
clone_size: .
d_call: TRBD1
cdr3_aa: CASSQGTGVRNNSPLHF
cdr3_nt: TGCGCCAGCAGCCAGGGGACAGGGGTTCGAAATAATTCACCCCTCCACTTT

j_call: TRBJ1-1
v_call: TRBV19
clone_size: .
d_call: .
cdr3_aa: CASRPHGGEGTEAFF
cdr3_nt: TGTGCCAGTAGACCACATGGGGGTGAGGGCACTGAAGCTTTCTTT

j_call: TRBJ2-5
v_call: TRBV5-1
clone_size: .
d_call: .
cdr3_aa: CASSLAGSTRQESQYF
cdr3_nt: TGCGCCAGCAGCTTGGCCGGCTCGACACGTCAAGAGTCCCAGTACTTC

j_call: TRBJ1-1
v_call: TRBV7-8
clone_size: .
d_call: .
cdr3_aa: CASGRYGNTEAFF
cdr3_nt: TGTGCCAGCGGAAGATACGGGAACACTGAAGCTTTCTTT

j_call: TRBJ2-3
v_call: TRBV11-2
clone_size: .
d_call: .
cdr3_aa: CASSFGGGSADTQYF
cdr3_nt: TGTGCCAGCAGCTTTGGGGGAGGTTCCGCAGATACGCAGTATTTT

j_call: TRBJ2-4
v_call: TRBV12-1
clone_size: .
d_call: .
cdr3_aa: CASSFGGGRVAKNIQYF
cdr3_nt: TGTGCCAGCAGCTTTGGGGGAGGTAGGGTAGCCAAAAACATTCAGTACTTC

j_call: TRBJ2-1
v_call: TRBV5-4
clone_size: .
d_call: TRBD1
cdr3_aa: CASSHRQGTSYNEQFF
cdr3_nt: TGTGCCAGCAGCCACCGACAGGGCACCTCCTACAATGAGCAGTTCTTC

j_call: TRBJ2-1
v_call: TRBV29-1
clone_size: .
d_call: TRBD2
cdr3_aa: CSVQPGLAGTQFF
cdr3_nt: TGCAGCGTACAACCGGGACTAGCGGGAACCCAGTTCTTC

j_call: TRBJ1-4
v_call: TRBV25-1
clone_size: .
d_call: .
cdr3_aa: CASSVVRSGGEKLFF
cdr3_nt: TGTGCCAGCAGTGTGGTAAGGTCCGGGGGCGAAAAACTGTTTTTT

j_call: TRBJ2-1
v_call: TRBV4-3
clone_size: once
d_call: .
cdr3_aa: CASSHSRGYNEQFF
cdr3_nt: TGCGCCAGCAGCCATTCCCGGGGTTACAATGAGCAGTTCTTC

j_call: TRBJ1-3
v_call: TRBV30
clone_size: .
d_call: TRBD1
cdr3_aa: CAWSVYRGRDTIYF
cdr3_nt: TGTGCCTGGAGTGTCTACAGGGGGCGAGACACCATATATTTT

j_call: TRBJ2-5
v_call: TRBV5-4
clone_size: .
d_call: TRBD2
cdr3_aa: CASSVPSGRKETQYF
cdr3_nt: TGTGCCAGCAGCGTCCCTAGCGGGAGGAAAGAGACCCAGTACTTC

j_call: TRBJ1-4
v_call: TRBV30
clone_size: .
d_call: .
cdr3_aa: CAWSVGQTLYEKLFF
cdr3_nt: TGTGCCTGGAGTGTAGGCCAGACCCTCTACGAAAAACTGTTTTTT

j_call: TRBJ1-5
v_call: TRBV7-2
clone_size: .
d_call: .
cdr3_aa: CASSLGEIGPQHF
cdr3_nt: TGTGCCAGCAGCTTAGGGGAGATTGGGCCCCAGCATTTT

j_call: TRBJ1-3
v_call: TRBV7-8
clone_size: .
d_call: .
cdr3_aa: CASSLERVGQLSGNTIYF
cdr3_nt: TGTGCCAGCAGCTTAGAGCGAGTCGGGCAACTCTCTGGAAACACCATATATTTT

j_call: TRBJ1-5
v_call: TRBV7-9
clone_size: .
d_call: .
cdr3_aa: CASSLGQSNQPQHF
cdr3_nt: TGTGCCAGCAGCTTAGGACAGTCCAATCAGCCCCAGCATTTT

j_call: TRBJ2-1
v_call: TRBV2
clone_size: .
d_call: TRBD2
cdr3_aa: CASNPFSGGARNEQFF
cdr3_nt: TGTGCCAGCAACCCATTTAGCGGGGGGGCACGAAATGAGCAGTTCTTC

j_call: TRBJ1-1
v_call: TRBV6-5
clone_size: .
d_call: TRBD1
cdr3_aa: CASSPGQGGTEAFF
cdr3_nt: TGTGCCAGCAGTCCTGGACAGGGCGGGACTGAAGCTTTCTTT

j_call: TRBJ2-2
v_call: TRBV9
clone_size: .
d_call: .
cdr3_aa: CASSVRDDAYTGELFF
cdr3_nt: TGTGCCAGCAGCGTAAGGGACGACGCGTACACCGGGGAGCTGTTTTTT

j_call: TRBJ2-5
v_call: TRBV4-3
clone_size: .
d_call: TRBD1
cdr3_aa: CASSQDGSGTGGETQYF
cdr3_nt: TGCGCCAGCAGCCAAGATGGTTCCGGGACAGGGGGAGAGACCCAGTACTTC